This TCR beta chain was obtained from a study of early stage breast cancer tumors. Clones were read by immunoSEQ multiplex PCR, and TCRdb kept only the in-frame ones, dropping some. The sample has roughly 53,000 clones, around 90% seen once. The germline gives CDR1 KGHSH, CDR2 LQKENI. Unmatched junction bases numbered 14, after V lost 4 bases and J lost 0 bases. The CDR3 runs to 18 residues. Findings of the study overall: In about 85% of the 16 patients, blood comparison separated tumor from normal breast.

As to this clone: The target antigen is unknown.

The gene calls are TRBV18 and TRBJ1-1; 7 nucleotides agree with TRBD1. The sequenced sample consisted of blood. The clonotype originates from a person aged 70 to 85 with breast cancer. CDR3 residues: CASSLNLPGQRMNTEAFF. CDR3 nucleotide sequence: TGTGCCAGCTCACTGAACTTGCCGGGACAGAGAATGAACACTGAAGCTTTCTTT.